One and the same sample provided the 31 T cell receptor beta chains below, sequenced in a study of Ad26.COV2.S vaccination and SARS-CoV-2 variants. The sample's treatment: over 15 received Ad26.COV2.S at low or high dose, single or two shots; roughly five received placebo; per-sample allocation not given. Samples were taken on day 63 after the first vaccine or placebo injection. Profiled with immunoSEQ multiplex PCR; TCRdb holds only in-frame clones, not every one. The profile shows around 400,000 clones, under 90% of them singletons. The source was peripheral blood, collected in a trial of Ad26.COV2.S vaccine versus placebo. The receptors stem from a person between 18 and 65 years old who received the Ad26.COV2.S COVID-19 vaccine or a placebo.

This sequence joins TRBV9 and TRBJ1-2; TRBD1 agrees at 8 bases. This CDR3 is 15 amino acids long. Germline loops: CDR1 SGDLS, CDR2 YYNGEE. After removal of 0 bases from V and 2 bases from J, the junction contained 3 bases not matched to a gene. The CDR3 is CASSVDRGINYGYTF. The DNA of the CDR3 is TGTGCCAGCAGCGTAGACAGGGGGATAAACTATGGCTACACCTTC.

The chain employs TRBV12-3 or TRBV12-4 and TRBJ2-1; D gene ambiguous. The CDR3 covers 11 residues. Trimming took 8 bases from V and 10 from J, leaving 12 bases between them. The CDR3 sequence: CASRVLWEQFF. The CDR3, as DNA: TGTGCCAGCCGGGTTTTATGGGAGCAGTTCTTC.

This clone was counted once. Within the sample, other DNA sequences also encode this same CDR3. The chain links TRBV12-3 or TRBV12-4 to TRBJ2-3; D unclear. V was trimmed by 3 bases and J by 0 bases, leaving 1 base between them. This CDR3 region has 12 residues. CDR3 protein: CASSFSTDTQYF. The CDR3, as DNA: TGTGCCAGCAGTTTTAGCACAGATACGCAGTATTTT.

The count of this clone is one. V gene TRBV9 combines with J gene TRBJ1-6, with D possibly matching TRBD1 (5 bases). The CDR3 extends over 13 amino acids. Germline CDR1 reads SGDLS; CDR2 reads YYNGEE. The ends were cut back, 4 bases at V and 12 bases at J, with 14 bases in the middle. CDR3 bases: TGTGCCAGCAGCAAGGGGCTCTGGGAACCCCTCCACTTT. Its protein product is CASSKGLWEPLHF.

The chain combines TRBV30 with TRBJ1-2; TRBD1 matches at 7 bases. The CDR3 sequence is 13 residues long. Germline CDR1 GTSNPN, CDR2 SVGIG (reference sequence). J gave up 3 bases and V 4 bases, and 5 bases lay outside the gene matches. The CDR3 DNA sequence: TGTGCCTGGACAGACGGGACAGACTATGGCTACACCTTC. Translating gives CAWTDGTDYGYTF.

V is TRBV10-3 and J is TRBJ2-7, with 8 bases that match TRBD2. This CDR3 has 14 residues. With V trimmed by 4 bases and J by 0 bases, 2 bases remained unmatched. CDR1 is ENHRY and CDR2 is SYGVKD in the germline V gene. CDR3 nucleotide sequence: TGTGCCATCAGTGTCGGGACTAGCTCCTACGAGCAGTACTTC. As protein: CAISVGTSSYEQYF.

This chain uses TRBV19 with TRBJ2-7; 8 bases map to TRBD2. V gave up 5 bases and J gave up 2 bases; unmatched junction bases: 8. Germline V gene sequence: CDR1 LNHDA, CDR2 SQIVND (reference sequence). The CDR3 loop spans 15 amino acids. The CDR3 nucleotides read TGTGCCAGTAGTCCCTCGGGGGGGGGCACCTACGAGCAGTACTTC. Residues: CASSPSGGGTYEQYF.

This clone was seen a single time. V gene TRBV7-2 combines with J gene TRBJ1-4, with D possibly TRBD1 on 5 matching bases. The germline V gene has CDR1 SGHTA and CDR2 FQGNSA. This CDR3 is 14 amino acids long. V was pared by 2 bases and J by 8 bases, with 12 bases between. The CDR3 protein is CASSLRARDEKLFF. CDR3 bases: TGTGCCAGCAGCTTAAGGGCCAGGGACGAAAAACTGTTTTTT.

The chain joins TRBV29-1 to TRBJ1-2; D might be TRBD1 (6 bases). Between the trimmed V and J ends, which lost 4 bases and 3 bases, there was a span of 21 bases. The CDR3 is 16 residues long. CDR1 is SQVTM, CDR2 ANQGSEA, per germline. CDR3: CSVGGGSAVGHYGYTF. DNA for the CDR3: TGCAGCGTTGGTGGGGGCTCTGCGGTCGGGCACTATGGCTACACCTTC.

The chain carries TRBV5-6 and TRBJ1-1; D is unclear. Germline CDR1 and CDR2: SGHDT and YYEEEE. V lost 5 bases to trimming and J lost 4 bases, with 18 bases between them. This CDR3 has 15 amino acids. The DNA for the CDR3 is TGTGCCAGCAGTTCAAGTTCACGGGGATTCACTGAAGCTTTCTTT. Protein sequence: CASSSSSRGFTEAFF.

V gene TRBV18 combines with J gene TRBJ2-5; maybe TRBD1 (5 bases). CDR1 is KGHSH and CDR2 is LQKENI in the germline V gene. Trimming removed 2 bases at V and 1 base at J, with 8 bases between. The CDR3 length is 14 residues. The CDR3 is CASSPGAVQETQYF. CDR3 DNA: TGTGCCAGCTCACCAGGGGCGGTCCAAGAGACCCAGTACTTC.

The rearrangement joins TRBV4-2 to TRBJ2-1; possibly TRBD2 for D (5 bases). V shed 5 bases and J shed 6 bases, with 17 bases lying between them. The CDR3 sequence is 15 residues long. Germline V lookup: CDR1 LGHNA, CDR2 YNFKEQ. DNA for the CDR3: TGTGCCAGCAGCACCGGCAGCGGCCTGGGCAATGAGCAGTTCTTC. This sequence encodes CASSTGSGLGNEQFF.

This clone turned up a few times. The chain links TRBV3-1 (or the pseudogene TRBV3-2) to TRBJ1-1; a weak D match, TRBD1 (6 bases). Germline CDR1 is LGHDT and CDR2 is YNNKEL (reference sequence). The CDR3 contains 11 residues. The V end was cut by 3 bases, the J end by 11 bases, with 10 bases between. This chain's CDR3 is CASSQRGKAFF. The CDR3 coding sequence is TGTGCCAGCAGCCAGAGGGGGAAGGCTTTCTTT.

This clone was detected only a few times. This chain uses TRBV11-2 with TRBJ1-3, with D hard to call. Looked up from germline, CDR1 is SGHAT and CDR2 is FQNNGV. The CDR3 totals 15 residues. The V gene lost 5 bases and the J gene lost 0 bases, with 11 bases spanning the gap. The CDR3 sequence: CASSPELSSGNTIYF. The CDR3 region has the DNA TGTGCCAGCAGCCCGGAATTAAGCTCTGGAAACACCATATATTTT.

J is TRBJ2-3 and V is TRBV5-1; D call uncertain. This CDR3 is built from 13 residues. V was pared by 5 bases and J by 3 bases, with 10 bases between. From germline, CDR1 is SGHRS and CDR2 YFSETQ. The CDR3 DNA follows: TGCGCCAGCAGTCCTATGATTACAGATACGCAGTATTTT. This sequence encodes CASSPMITDTQYF.

The CDR3 nucleotides are TGTGCCAGCAGTGAAAGGCCCTTGCTAACCCAGTACCAAGAGACCCAGTACTTC. Protein sequence: CASSERPLLTQYQETQYF. The V gene is TRBV2, the J gene TRBJ2-5, with D unresolved. The CDR3 sequence is 18 residues long. CDR1 and CDR2 from the germline V gene are SNHLY and FYNNEI. Between the trimmed V and J ends, which lost 2 bases and 0 bases, there was a span of 19 bases.

This clone has only a few counts. This chain links TRBV18 with TRBJ2-7; D may be TRBD1 (6 bases). Germline values: CDR1 KGHSH, CDR2 LQKENI. The CDR3 is 13 amino acids. Deletions cut 3 bases from V and 0 bases from J, with 6 bases between. In nucleotides, the CDR3 is TGTGCCAGCTCACCGGGACACTCCTACGAGCAGTACTTC. Residues: CASSPGHSYEQYF.

The rearrangement links TRBV5-1 to TRBJ1-2; D remains unclear. The CDR3 is 14 residues long. V was clipped by 0 bases and J by 6 bases, with 12 bases between them. Germline-derived CDR1 and CDR2 are SGHRS and YFSETQ. CDR3 loop: CASSLDSPYHGYTF. In DNA, the CDR3 is TGCGCCAGCAGCTTGGATTCCCCTTATCATGGCTACACCTTC.

The chain carries TRBV6-5 and TRBJ2-7; the match to TRBD1 covers 11 bases. Germline lookup yields CDR1 MNHEY and CDR2 SVGAGI. CDR3 length: 14 amino acids. V was pared by 6 bases and J by 6 bases, with 7 bases of the junction left unmatched. The CDR3 is CASREGQGGSEQYF. The CDR3 nucleotides read TGTGCCAGCAGGGAGGGACAGGGGGGGTCCGAGCAGTACTTC.

The chain has TRBV6-5 and TRBJ1-5; the D is unclear. The CDR3 sequence is 14 residues long. V lost 5 bases and J lost 0, with 8 bases in between. The germline gives CDR1 MNHEY, CDR2 SVGAGI. CDR3 region: CASSRHDSNQPQHF. The CDR3 bases are TGTGCCAGCAGTCGACACGATAGCAATCAGCCCCAGCATTTT.

The chain links TRBV28 to TRBJ2-2; D remains ambiguous. Deletions cut 5 bases from V and 3 bases from J, with 13 bases between. This CDR3 comprises 15 residues. Per germline, CDR1 MDHEN and CDR2 SYDVKM. CDR3 bases: TGTGCCAGCAGTCCCCCTGACTCCTACACCGGGGAGCTGTTTTTT. Translated: CASSPPDSYTGELFF.

To note about this clone: In the same sample, other DNA sequences code for this CDR3. This rearrangement joins TRBV12-3 or TRBV12-4 to TRBJ2-5, with no clear D. With 3 bases removed from V and 2 bases from J, the gap between germline ends came to 7 bases. The CDR3 length is 13 residues. As DNA, the CDR3 is TGTGCCAGCAGTTTCTCGAGGCAAGAGACCCAGTACTTC. Its translation: CASSFSRQETQYF.

CDR3 coding DNA: TGCGCCAGCAGCCAAGATCATACTAGCGGGAGAGTGAATACGCAGTATTTT. Its protein product is CASSQDHTSGRVNTQYF. J is TRBJ2-3 and V is TRBV4-1, with TRBD2 matching over 11 bases. V shed 0 bases and J 7 bases; nucleotides not matched to a gene: 9. The germline V gene has CDR1 MGHRA and CDR2 YSYEKL. CDR3 length: 17 amino acids.

The chain carries TRBV5-6 and TRBJ2-7; 7 bases align to TRBD2. CDR1 is SGHDT, CDR2 YYEEEE, per germline. With 5 bases clipped from V and 5 bases from J, the junction kept 13 bases outside the gene matches. The CDR3 contains 15 residues. DNA of the CDR3: TGTGCCAGCAGACCCCTCGGACGGGGGAGGGACGAGCAGTACTTC. Translating gives CASRPLGRGRDEQYF.

This chain connects TRBV14 to TRBJ2-4; D possibly matches TRBD1 or TRBD2 (6 bases each). Germline CDR1 is SGHDN and CDR2 is FVKESK. This CDR3 has 19 amino acids. Trimming pared 3 bases from V and 1 base from J, leaving 22 bases between. The CDR3 here is CASSQHPGGRPGAKNIQYF. Written as DNA, the CDR3 is TGTGCCAGCAGCCAGCACCCCGGGGGCCGTCCCGGGGCCAAAAACATTCAGTACTTC.

This chain connects TRBV6-5 to TRBJ1-3, with D possibly TRBD1 on 5 matching bases. The CDR3 sequence is 14 residues long. CDR1 is MNHEY and CDR2 is SVGAGI in the germline V gene. Trimming left V 4 bases short and J 4 bases short, with 11 bases between. Here the CDR3 DNA reads TGTGCCAGCAGTTTTGGGGCGCGGGGAAACACCATATATTTT. The encoded protein is CASSFGARGNTIYF.

V is TRBV6-5 and J is TRBJ2-1; D remains ambiguous. Trimming removed 6 bases at V and 6 bases at J, with 3 bases between. The germline gives CDR1 MNHEY, CDR2 SVGAGI. This CDR3 is 10 amino acids long. CDR3 residues: CASRGNEQFF. CDR3 DNA sequence: TGTGCCAGCAGGGGCAATGAGCAGTTCTTC.

The chain links TRBV19 to TRBJ2-7, with D hard to call. This CDR3 has 9 amino acids. CDR1 is LNHDA and CDR2 is SQIVND in the germline V gene (reference sequence). Trimming took 7 bases from V and 5 from J, leaving 3 bases between them. The CDR3 coding sequence is TGTGCCAGTATCGACGAGCAGTACTTC. This codes for CASIDEQYF. The full variable domain, rest sourced from reference TRBV19 and TRBJ2-7, is DGGITQSPKYLFRKEGQNVTLSCEQNLNHDAMYWYRQDPGQGLRLIYYSQIVNDFQKGDIAEGYSVSREKKESFPLTVTSAQKNPTAFYLCASIDEQYFGPGTRLTVT.

Comment on this clone: In the same sample, other DNA sequences code for this CDR3. The chain recombines TRBV18 with TRBJ1-2; D gene uncertain. The length of the CDR3 is 12 residues. Trimming shortened V by 2 bases and J by 8 bases, and 9 bases separated the two germline ends. Germline CDR1 KGHSH, CDR2 LQKENI. CDR3 coding DNA: TGTGCCAGCTCACCAATACAAGGAGGCTACACCTTC. Amino acid sequence: CASSPIQGGYTF.

This clone occurred a few times. This chain uses TRBV5-6 with TRBJ2-2; weak D call: TRBD2 (7 bases). Trimming stripped 6 bases from V and 2 bases from J, with 26 bases between. The germline V gene encodes CDR1 SGHDT and CDR2 YYEEEE. The CDR3 sequence is 19 residues long. CDR3 sequence: CASIDSGGAPSYNTGELFF. The CDR3 DNA reads TGTGCCAGCATCGACTCGGGGGGCGCCCCGTCATATAACACCGGGGAGCTGTTTTTT.

This chain connects TRBV5-5 to TRBJ1-1; no clear D gene. V lost 0 bases and J lost 6, with 3 bases in between. The CDR3 is made up of 11 amino acids. The V gene's germline CDR1 is SGHKS and CDR2 YYEKEE (reference sequence). The CDR3, as DNA: TGTGCCAGCAGCTTGGGGTCTGAAGCTTTCTTT. Its protein is CASSLGSEAFF.